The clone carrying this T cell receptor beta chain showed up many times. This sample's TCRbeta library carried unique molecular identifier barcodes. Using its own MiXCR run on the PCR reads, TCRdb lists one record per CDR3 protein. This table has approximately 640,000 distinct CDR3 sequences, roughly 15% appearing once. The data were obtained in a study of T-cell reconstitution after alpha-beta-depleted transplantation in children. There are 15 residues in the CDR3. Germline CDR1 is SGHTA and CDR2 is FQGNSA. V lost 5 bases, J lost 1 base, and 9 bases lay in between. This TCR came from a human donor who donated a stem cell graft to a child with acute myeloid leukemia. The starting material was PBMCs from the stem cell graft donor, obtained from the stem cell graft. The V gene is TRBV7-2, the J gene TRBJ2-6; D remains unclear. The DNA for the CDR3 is TGTGCCAGCAGCCCCAAGGGATCTGGGGCCAACGTCCTGACTTTC. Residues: CASSPKGSGANVLTF.